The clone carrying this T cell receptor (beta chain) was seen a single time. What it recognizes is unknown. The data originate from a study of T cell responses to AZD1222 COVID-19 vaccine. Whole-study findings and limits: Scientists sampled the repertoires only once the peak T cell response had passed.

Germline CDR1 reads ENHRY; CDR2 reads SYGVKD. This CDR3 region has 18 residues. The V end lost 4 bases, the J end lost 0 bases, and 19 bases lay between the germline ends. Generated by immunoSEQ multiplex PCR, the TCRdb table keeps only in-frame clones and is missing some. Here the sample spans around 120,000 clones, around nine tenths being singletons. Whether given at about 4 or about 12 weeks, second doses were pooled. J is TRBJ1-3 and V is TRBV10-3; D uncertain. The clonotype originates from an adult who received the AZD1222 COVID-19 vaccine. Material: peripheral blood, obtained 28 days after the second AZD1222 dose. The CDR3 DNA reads TGTGCCATCAGTGTAGAGATTCTACGGACGAGCTCTGGAAACACCATATATTTT. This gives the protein CAISVEILRTSSGNTIYF.